Listed here is a single TCR beta chain. How the authors handled the data: Reference gene primer amplification gave estimated nucleated cell counts. Only in-frame clones appear in the TCRdb table, and some are missing; sequencing was by immunoSEQ multiplex PCR. Clonal size and the V and J genes are those of that table, whereas D and trimming came from the DNA. Here the sample spans about 160,000 clones, around 92% being singletons. The data were obtained in a study of blood T cell repertoires in COVID-19. Study background: Researchers got acute and convalescent COVID-19 samples from the United States, Italy and Spain.

Sequencing used peripheral blood. The sequence was obtained from a man aged 60 to 75 with acute or convalescent COVID-19.

The CDR3 here is CASSPRDTEAFF. In nucleotides, the CDR3 is TGTGCCAGCAGCCCCCGGGACACTGAAGCTTTCTTT. The rearrangement links TRBV9 to TRBJ1-1; D uncertain. Germline CDR1 SGDLS, CDR2 YYNGEE. This CDR3 comprises 12 residues. The ends were cut back, 4 bases at V and 3 bases at J, with 7 bases in the middle.